This T cell receptor beta chain was identified during a study of early T cells in non-severe SARS-CoV-2 infection. Study-level background: From unsorted whole blood, bulk RNA was sequenced, and the chains remained unpaired.

TCRdb re-analysed the 5' RACE reads in MiXCR, keeping a single row per CDR3 protein. The repertoire includes about 84,000 distinct CDR3 sequences, 9.5% to 13% of them detected once, and about 2.7% sits in the top ten. Germline CDR1 reads SQVTM; CDR2 reads ANQGSEA. V lost 1 base and J lost 6, with 5 bases in between. The CDR3 loop spans 11 amino acids. Input material: whole blood. This chain joins TRBV29-1 and TRBJ2-3; D is ambiguous. This receptor was taken from an adult who was a healthcare worker with PCR-confirmed SARS-CoV-2 infection or an uninfected control (not recorded which). Here the CDR3 reads CSVEVGDTQYF. In DNA, the CDR3 is TGCAGCGTTGAAGTTGGGGATACGCAGTATTTT.